The 2 T cell receptor beta chains given below trace back to one sample, sequenced in a study of technical replicates of blood from a few donors (TCRdb year 2017). The library was prepared using the immunoSEQ multiplex PCR assay. Held by TCRdb, this immuneACCESS table contains in-frame sequences only and omits some clones. Under half of the omission traces to an unresolved V gene where checked; the cause of the rest is unknown. This sample holds under 70,000 clones; roughly nine tenths were observed only once. Roughly 5% of the sample comes from the top ten. Sequencing was carried out using PBMCs. The source of these receptors is a human donor in good health. Some clones in this sample may be carry-over from other donors' samples.

This clone has only one observation. The CDR3 DNA is TGTGCCAGCAGTACTCAGGGGGGCGTCTACGAGCAGTACTTC. Translation gives CASSTQGGVYEQYF. This chain uses TRBV6-5 with TRBJ2-7; perhaps TRBD1 as D (7 bases). The CDR3 spans 14 residues. V lost 5 bases to trimming and J lost 3 bases, with 14 bases between them. CDR1 MNHEY and CDR2 SVGAGI come from the germline V gene.

The sample holds one count of this clone. The gene calls are TRBV6-6 and TRBJ2-7; 10 nucleotides line up with TRBD1. CDR1 is MNHNY, CDR2 SVGAGI, per germline (reference sequence). The CDR3 is 14 residues long. V lost 2 bases and J lost 3; bases outside the gene matches: 1. CDR3 sequence reads: CASSYGTGVYEQYF. The CDR3 nucleotides are TGTGCCAGCAGTTACGGGACAGGGGTCTACGAGCAGTACTTC.